The present TCR beta chain was sequenced within a study of T cell repertoires in cytomegalovirus infection. Whole-study findings and limits: Predominance within the ex vivo response was attributable to HLA-C-restricted CMV-specific TCR beta clonotypes.

This clonotype was counted between two and nine times. What it recognizes is unknown. The germline V gene has CDR1 SGHAT and CDR2 FQNNGV. V lost 5 bases, J lost 6 bases, and 20 bases lay in between. The CDR3 totals 16 residues. TCRdb processed the reads anew with MiXCR; each CDR3 protein has one entry. Of 560,000 or so distinct CDR3 sequences detected, approximately 17% appear once; the ten largest clones hold roughly 25%. Material: CD8+ T cells from PBMCs. The sequence was collected from a human donor in good health (CMV status not recorded). Some clones in this sample may be carry-over from other donors' samples. The chain couples TRBV11-2 to TRBJ2-1, with D uncertain. This CDR3 reads CASSPWAIKSVNEQFF. Here the CDR3 DNA reads TGTGCCAGCAGCCCTTGGGCCATAAAGTCGGTCAATGAGCAGTTCTTC.